The 27 T cell receptor beta chains below all came from one sample that was sequenced in a study of PD-1 blockade in classical Hodgkin lymphoma (dated by TCRdb to the early 2020s). Receptor amplification or capture employed the immunoSEQ multiplex PCR assay. TCRdb mirrors the immuneACCESS table, restricted to in-frame sequences. Some clones are absent from its copies; in checked studies, under half trace to an unresolved V gene, and the reason for the others is unknown. For this sample the table gives over 10,000 clones, of which just under 80% were detected only once. The ten largest clonotypes hold 20% to 25% of the sample. The time point label, as the study defines it: cycle 1 day 1 (C1D1), immediately before nivolumab initiation. Every trial patient had relapsed following autologous stem cell transplantation, and prior brentuximab vedotin exposure was what differed among cohorts A, B and C. The sequencing used peripheral blood mononuclear cells (PBMCs), collected at baseline. The receptors were gathered from a human donor with classical Hodgkin lymphoma.

The V call is TRBV7-9, the J call TRBJ2-1, with 10 nucleotides matching TRBD2. V dropped 5 bases and J dropped 8; count of bases not matched to a gene: 12. Germline V gives CDR1 SEHNR, CDR2 FQNEAQ (reference sequence). This CDR3 comprises 16 residues. CDR3 in DNA: TGTGCCAGCAGCCCCCTTGAAGCGGGAGGGCCAGATGAGCAGTTCTTC. It is translated as CASSPLEAGGPDEQFF.

The rearrangement links TRBV7-2 to TRBJ2-3, with D possibly matching TRBD1 (6 bases). CDR3 size: 18 residues. V lost 5 bases and J lost 3, with 24 bases in between. CDR1 and CDR2 from the germline V gene are SGHTA and FQGNSA. The CDR3: CASSLKGVGGVETDTQYF. The DNA for the CDR3 is TGTGCCAGCAGCCTTAAGGGGGTTGGGGGAGTGGAAACAGATACGCAGTATTTT.

This sequence joins TRBV11-2 and TRBJ2-1; 12 nucleotides align to TRBD1. The junction had 7 bases not matched to a gene; V was cut back by 2 bases and J by 5 bases. Germline loops: CDR1 SGHAT, CDR2 FQNNGV. The CDR3 spans 17 residues. The DNA for the CDR3 is TGTGCCAGCAGCTTATGGGCCGGGACAGGGGGCCACAATGAGCAGTTCTTC. Translated, it gives CASSLWAGTGGHNEQFF.

This clone was seen only a few times. The V call is TRBV6-5, the J call TRBJ1-4; 10 positions agree with TRBD1. Germline V gives CDR1 MNHEY, CDR2 SVGAGI. Losses at the gene ends were 6 bases for V and 8 bases for J; bases not matched to a gene: 9. The CDR3 is 15 residues long. The CDR3 DNA follows: TGTGCCAGCAGACCCGGGACAGGGGAAGTAGAAAAACTGTTTTTT. Encoded protein: CASRPGTGEVEKLFF.

This clone occurred a few times. The J gene is TRBJ2-3, the V gene TRBV7-5; TRBD2 was called by the table and not checked on the DNA. TRBV7-5 is annotated as a pseudogene. CDR3 length: 18 amino acids. The CDR3 DNA follows: TGTGCCAGAAGCGGAATACTAGCGGACCATATCCTCGGCGATACGCAGTATTTT. This translates into CARSGILADHILGDTQYF.

This sequence joins TRBV14 and TRBJ2-2; a weak D match, TRBD1 (6 bases). Germline CDR1 and CDR2: SGHDN and FVKESK. The CDR3 has 15 residues. Trimming removed 3 bases at V and 0 bases at J, with 8 bases between. CDR3 region: CASSHTGSNTGELFF. As DNA, the CDR3 is TGTGCCAGCAGCCATACAGGGTCGAACACCGGGGAGCTGTTTTTT.

The rearrangement links TRBV5-1 to TRBJ2-7; D unclear. Germline V gene lookup returns CDR1 SGHRS and CDR2 YFSETQ. The CDR3 length is 14 residues. V lost 1 base and J 0 bases, leaving 8 bases between the germline ends. CDR3 sequence (DNA): TGCGCCAGCAGCTTGATCAGTAACTCCTACGAGCAGTACTTC. It codes for CASSLISNSYEQYF.

This sequence joins TRBV4-3 and TRBJ2-7, with 8 nucleotides matching TRBD2. This CDR3 region has 15 residues. CDR1 LGHNA and CDR2 YSLEER come from the germline V gene. Germline trimming cut 4 bases from V and 2 bases from J; bases unmatched to any gene: 7. DNA of the CDR3: TGCGCCAGCAGCCGCGAACGGACTAGCCCCTACGAGCAGTACTTC. Protein: CASSRERTSPYEQYF.

The genes are TRBV5-6 and TRBJ1-2; 9 bases are shared with TRBD1. Germline CDR1 and CDR2: SGHDT and YYEEEE. CDR3 length: 14 residues. V was pared by 4 bases and J by 0 bases, with 1 base of the junction left unmatched. In DNA, the CDR3 is TGTGCCAGCAGCAGGACAGGGGCTAACTATGGCTACACCTTC. It specifies CASSRTGANYGYTF.

The genes are TRBV10-1 and TRBJ2-6; TRBD2 is a possible D gene (6 bases). Per germline, CDR1 WNHNN and CDR2 SYGVQD (reference sequence). CDR3 length equals 17 residues. The ends were cut back, 3 bases at V and 2 bases at J, with 14 bases in the middle. This CDR3 is CASSENRGGAGANVLTF. The CDR3 bases are TGCGCCAGCAGTGAAAACCGGGGAGGAGCTGGGGCCAACGTCCTGACTTTC.

This clone has just one count. The V call is TRBV27, the J call TRBJ1-4; D is ambiguous. V was clipped by 0 bases and J by 0 bases, with 8 bases between them. The CDR3 extends over 16 amino acids. Germline-derived CDR1 and CDR2 are MNHEY and SMNVEV (reference sequence). The CDR3 loop reads CASSLSGVTTNEKLFF. The CDR3 DNA is TGTGCCAGCAGTTTATCTGGGGTCACAACTAATGAAAAACTGTTTTTT.

V usage is TRBV29-1 and J usage is TRBJ2-1; D gene ambiguous. Germline values: CDR1 SQVTM, CDR2 ANQGSEA. Trimming removed 0 bases at V and 9 bases at J, with 12 bases between. The CDR3 is 13 amino acids. CDR3 nucleotides: TGCAGCGTTGAAGACACCCCAGATCTTGAGCAGTTCTTC. Amino acid sequence: CSVEDTPDLEQFF.

This clone was picked up a small number of times. V and J are TRBV4-3 and TRBJ2-2; the D gene is possibly TRBD1 (6 bases). V lost 2 bases and J lost 0, with 19 bases in between. Germline V gene data show CDR1 as LGHNA and CDR2 as YSLEER. The CDR3 totals 19 residues. CDR3 sequence reads: CASSQRRKNRATNTGELFF. The CDR3 DNA sequence: TGCGCCAGCAGCCAAAGGAGAAAGAACAGGGCGACGAACACCGGGGAGCTGTTTTTT.

The CDR3 loop is CASSIYRGGGYTF. As DNA, the CDR3 is TGTGCCAGTAGTATATACAGGGGAGGAGGCTACACCTTC. The V and J genes are TRBV19 and TRBJ1-2; 7 nucleotides line up with TRBD1. V dropped 2 bases and J dropped 8; count of bases not matched to a gene: 5. This CDR3 region has 13 residues. Germline-derived CDR1 and CDR2 are LNHDA and SQIVND (reference sequence). Drawing the rest from reference TRBV19 and TRBJ1-2, the complete variable domain is DGGITQSPKYLFRKEGQNVTLSCEQNLNHDAMYWYRQDPGQGLRLIYYSQIVNDFQKGDIAEGYSVSREKKESFPLTVTSAQKNPTAFYLCASSIYRGGGYTFGSGTRLTVV.

V gene TRBV10-2 combines with J gene TRBJ2-5; possible D gene TRBD1, 5 bases. The CDR3 is 15 residues long. Germline V gene data show CDR1 as WSHSY and CDR2 as SAAADI. V shed 0 bases and J shed 0 bases, with 8 bases lying between them. CDR3 bases: TGCGCCAGCAGTGAGTCACAGGTATACCAAGAGACCCAGTACTTC. Protein: CASSESQVYQETQYF.

The J gene is TRBJ2-4, the V gene TRBV9; 7 positions agree with TRBD2. Germline CDR1 is SGDLS and CDR2 is YYNGEE. Trimming removed 0 bases from V and 8 bases from J; junction bases left unmatched: 5. The length of the CDR3 is 14 residues. The CDR3 DNA follows: TGTGCCAGCAGCGTAGCGGCGGGAGTGGACATTCAGTACTTC. Its translation is CASSVAAGVDIQYF.

The rearrangement joins TRBV6-5 to TRBJ2-5; TRBD1 matches 9 bases. CDR1 is MNHEY and CDR2 is SVGAGI in the germline V gene. CDR3 length: 13 amino acids. The V segment lost 6 bases and the J segment 6 bases; nucleotides outside the gene matches: 5. CDR3 coding DNA: TGTGCCAGCAGGGACAGGGGTAGGAAGACCCAGTACTTC. Translating it yields CASRDRGRKTQYF.

V usage is TRBV28 and J usage is TRBJ2-5; 7 bases are shared with TRBD2. CDR3 length equals 13 residues. Germline CDR1 MDHEN, CDR2 SYDVKM. After removal of 5 bases from V and 4 bases from J, the junction contained 4 bases not matched to a gene. CDR3: CASSRLASETQYF. The CDR3 nucleotides are TGTGCCAGCAGTCGACTAGCATCAGAGACCCAGTACTTC.

The chain recombines TRBV11-3 with TRBJ2-3; 12 nucleotides agree with TRBD1. With 3 bases clipped from V and 6 bases from J, the junction kept 1 base outside the gene matches. CDR3 length: 14 residues. CDR1 is SGHNT, CDR2 YENEEA, per germline. Here the CDR3 reads CASSLGQGADTQYF. Written as DNA, the CDR3 is TGTGCCAGCAGCTTGGGACAGGGGGCTGATACGCAGTATTTT.

The rearrangement uses TRBV5-1 and TRBJ2-3; the match to TRBD1 covers 7 bases. The CDR3 has 14 amino acids. After removal of 2 bases from V and 2 bases from J, the junction contained 2 bases not matched to a gene. Per germline, CDR1 SGHRS and CDR2 YFSETQ. The CDR3 region is CASSLDRDTDTQYF. The CDR3 DNA reads as TGCGCCAGCAGCTTAGACAGGGACACAGATACGCAGTATTTT. Filled out from reference TRBV5-1 and TRBJ2-3, the complete variable domain reads KAGVTQTPRYLIKTRGQQVTLSCSPISGHRSVSWYQQTPGQGLQFLFEYFSETQRNKGNFPGRFSGRQFSNSRSEMNVSTLELGDSALYLCASSLDRDTDTQYFGPGTRLTVL.

The table lists this clone with a few counts. This sequence joins TRBV6-1 and TRBJ2-7; D uncertain. This CDR3 spans 11 amino acids. The ends were cut back, 8 bases at V and 3 bases at J, with 8 bases in the middle. Per germline, CDR1 MNHNS and CDR2 SASEGT. The CDR3 DNA sequence: TGTGCCAGCCTTGCCAGCTACGAGCAGTACTTC. It codes for CASLASYEQYF.

This clone was recorded a few times. This chain connects TRBV18 to TRBJ2-7, with D maybe TRBD2 (6 bases). The CDR3 covers 15 residues. Trimming took 3 bases from V and 5 from J, leaving 17 bases between them. CDR1 KGHSH and CDR2 LQKENI come from the germline V gene. CDR3 in DNA: TGTGCCAGCTCACCTCGGGACTCAAGCTATCACGAGCAGTACTTC. Translating it yields CASSPRDSSYHEQYF.

V is TRBV15 and J is TRBJ2-1; D is tentatively TRBD1 or TRBD2 (5 bases each). Germline V gives CDR1 LNHNV, CDR2 YYDKDF (reference sequence). Between the trimmed V and J ends, which lost 0 bases and 5 bases, there was a span of 8 bases. The CDR3 is 14 amino acids. CDR3 amino acids: CATSRDGGNNEQFF. CDR3 in DNA: TGTGCCACCAGCAGAGATGGGGGTAACAATGAGCAGTTCTTC. Using reference TRBV15 and TRBJ2-1 for the parts outside the CDR3, the full variable domain is DAMVIQNPRYQVTQFGKPVTLSCSQTLNHNVMYWYQQKSSQAPKLLFHYYDKDFNNEADTPDNFQSRRPNTSFCFLDIRSPGLGDTAMYLCATSRDGGNNEQFFGPGTRLTVL.

The chain is built from TRBV19 and TRBJ2-5; 10 nucleotides line up with TRBD1. This CDR3 is 16 amino acids long. With 4 bases clipped from V and 0 bases from J, the junction kept 5 bases outside the gene matches. Germline-derived CDR1 and CDR2 are LNHDA and SQIVND (reference sequence). This CDR3 reads CASSRRTGGNQETQYF. CDR3 bases: TGTGCCAGTAGTAGAAGGACAGGGGGAAACCAAGAGACCCAGTACTTC.

The V gene is TRBV5-6, the J gene TRBJ2-5; D uncertain. The CDR3 sequence is 15 residues long. Germline loops: CDR1 SGHDT, CDR2 YYEEEE. V gave up 2 bases and J gave up 2 bases, with 13 bases separating them. Written as DNA, the CDR3 is TGTGCCAGCAGCTTCAGAACCCTGAGACAAGAGACCCAGTACTTC. Translated, it gives CASSFRTLRQETQYF. The complete variable domain, with remaining parts taken from reference TRBV5-6 and TRBJ2-5, reads DAGVTQSPTHLIKTRGQQVTLRCSPKSGHDTVSWYQQALGQGPQFIFQYYEEEERQRGNFPDRFSGHQFPNYSSELNVNALLLGDSALYLCASSFRTLRQETQYFGPGTRLLVL.

The chain joins TRBV7-9 to TRBJ1-2, with a possible D match to TRBD1 (6 bases). The CDR3 contains 13 residues. Germline values: CDR1 SEHNR, CDR2 FQNEAQ (reference sequence). Between the trimmed V and J ends, which lost 1 base and 8 bases, there was a span of 11 bases. This CDR3 is CASSLGRGEGYTF. In DNA form, the CDR3 reads TGTGCCAGCAGCTTAGGCAGGGGTGAGGGCTACACCTTC.

The V call is TRBV25-1, the J call TRBJ1-4; TRBD1 matches 7 bases. In germline, CDR1 is MGHDK, CDR2 SYGVNS. V trimming: 4 bases; J trimming: 1 base; junction bases outside the gene matches: 6. The CDR3 has 16 amino acids. CDR3 protein: CASSARRQGTNEKLFF. In DNA form, the CDR3 reads TGTGCCAGCAGTGCACGGCGACAGGGAACTAATGAAAAACTGTTTTTT. Using reference TRBV25-1 and TRBJ1-4 for the parts outside the CDR3, the full variable domain is EADIYQTPRYLVIGTGKKITLECSQTMGHDKMYWYQQDPGMELHLIHYSYGVNSTEKGDLSSESTVSRIRTEHFPLTLESARPSHTSQYLCASSARRQGTNEKLFFGSGTQLSVL.